The 18 T cell receptor beta chains below were found in one sample sequenced in a study of CD8 T cells in acute hepatitis C reinfection. Profiled with immunoSEQ multiplex PCR; TCRdb holds only in-frame clones, not every one. This table holds more than 35,000 clones, just under 90% found once. The time point here: naive CD8 control sorted from an acute-time-point sample. Sequencing used naive CD8+ T cells from PBMCs. The origin of the receptors is a man aged 25 to 40 with chronic hepatitis C.

The chain recombines TRBV7-8 with TRBJ1-1; D may be TRBD1 (5 bases). Germline V gene data show CDR1 as SGHVS and CDR2 as FQNEAQ. The CDR3 sequence is 15 residues long. Trimming removed 5 bases at V and 3 bases at J, with 16 bases between. The CDR3 spells CASSPHILTDTEAFF. The CDR3 region has the DNA TGTGCCAGCAGCCCCCATATACTGACAGACACTGAAGCTTTCTTT.

This clone was seen a single time. The J gene is TRBJ1-1, the V gene TRBV9; 9 bases align to TRBD1. Unmatched junction bases numbered 4, after V lost 0 bases and J lost 10 bases. This CDR3 contains 13 residues. Germline V gene data show CDR1 as SGDLS and CDR2 as YYNGEE. This CDR3 reads CASSVEGQGGAFF. CDR3 in DNA: TGTGCCAGCAGCGTAGAGGGACAGGGAGGAGCTTTCTTT.

Points on this clone: This sample includes further DNA sequences coding for the same CDR3. J is TRBJ1-5 and V is TRBV27; D is unresolved. The CDR3 loop spans 16 amino acids. CDR1 and CDR2 from the germline V gene are MNHEY and SMNVEV (reference sequence). With 3 bases removed from V and 2 bases from J, the gap between germline ends came to 14 bases. This CDR3 is CASSLIAARGNQPQHF. In DNA, the CDR3 is TGTGCCAGCAGTTTGATTGCAGCGCGCGGCAATCAGCCCCAGCATTTT.

The chain has TRBV9 and TRBJ2-1; D uncertain. V lost 4 bases and J lost 10, with 15 bases in between. From germline, CDR1 is SGDLS and CDR2 YYNGEE. CDR3 length: 13 residues. DNA of the CDR3: TGTGCCAGCAGCCGCAGTTTGGTAGAGGAGCAGTTCTTC. This translates into CASSRSLVEEQFF.

The rearrangement links TRBV27 to TRBJ2-7, with D perhaps TRBD1 (6 bases). The CDR3 totals 13 residues. The V and J ends lost 5 bases and 4 bases respectively, with 12 bases between them. Germline CDR1 is MNHEY and CDR2 is SMNVEV (reference sequence). CDR3 in amino acids: CASSPIQGYEQYF. The CDR3 nucleotides read TGTGCCAGCAGTCCGATACAGGGTTACGAGCAGTACTTC.

The chain recombines TRBV5-8 with TRBJ2-7; D is unclear. Trimming shortened V by 3 bases and J by 0 bases, and 1 base separated the two germline ends. Germline assignment: CDR1 SGHTS and CDR2 YDEGEE. This CDR3 contains 11 residues. CDR3: CASSYSYEQYF. CDR3 in DNA: TGTGCCAGCAGCTACTCCTACGAGCAGTACTTC.

The count of this clone is one. The V gene is TRBV5-4, the J gene TRBJ1-2, with D possibly matching TRBD1 (5 bases). In germline, CDR1 is SGHNT, CDR2 YYREEE (reference sequence). The CDR3 has 13 residues. With 1 base removed from V and 8 bases from J, the gap between germline ends came to 12 bases. The CDR3 DNA reads as TGTGCCAGCAGCTTGTGGGGGTTGGAGGGCTACACCTTC. Translation gives CASSLWGLEGYTF. Full variable domain (rest looked up from reference TRBV5-4 and TRBJ1-2): ETGVTQSPTHLIKTRGQQVTLRCSSQSGHNTVSWYQQALGQGPQFIFQYYREEENGRGNFPPRFSGLQFPNYSSELNVNALELDDSALYLCASSLWGLEGYTFGSGTRLTVV.

V usage is TRBV7-9 and J usage is TRBJ2-7; no clear D. V was pared by 4 bases and J by 7 bases, with 11 bases between. Germline V lookup: CDR1 SEHNR, CDR2 FQNEAQ (reference sequence). The CDR3 has 12 amino acids. The CDR3 region has the DNA TGTGCCAGCAGCTCTAGTCCCCGGGAGCAGTACTTC. Residues: CASSSSPREQYF.

The rearrangement joins TRBV7-2 to TRBJ2-7, with D possibly being TRBD1 (5 bases). Trimming took 4 bases from V and 2 from J, leaving 9 bases between them. This CDR3 is built from 13 residues. Germline V gene data show CDR1 as SGHTA and CDR2 as FQGNSA. CDR3 amino acids: CASSSGYTYEQYF. DNA of the CDR3: TGTGCCAGCAGCTCAGGGTATACCTACGAGCAGTACTTC.

The V call is TRBV27, the J call TRBJ2-7; D is ambiguous. This CDR3 comprises 12 residues. The germline V gene encodes CDR1 MNHEY and CDR2 SMNVEV (reference sequence). Trimming shortened V by 7 bases and J by 1 base, and 8 bases separated the two germline ends. The CDR3 DNA sequence: TGTGCCAGCATTTCGGTGTCCTACGAGCAGTACTTC. It yields the protein CASISVSYEQYF.

This clone was picked up a small number of times. This chain connects TRBV19 to TRBJ1-2; TRBD1 matches 7 bases. Germline lookup yields CDR1 LNHDA and CDR2 SQIVND (reference sequence). V shed 7 bases, J shed 2 bases, and the junction held 13 bases outside the gene matches. The CDR3 runs to 16 residues. This chain's CDR3 is CASISTGSPHNYGYTF. The DNA for the CDR3 is TGTGCCAGTATTTCGACAGGGTCCCCCCACAACTATGGCTACACCTTC.

V gene TRBV19 combines with J gene TRBJ1-1; D perhaps matches TRBD1 (6 bases). Trimming removed 5 bases from V and 0 bases from J, with 13 bases in between. Germline-derived CDR1 and CDR2 are LNHDA and SQIVND (reference sequence). This CDR3 is built from 15 residues. The CDR3 is CASSPSGHMNTEAFF. Here the CDR3 DNA reads TGTGCCAGTAGTCCCTCGGGACATATGAACACTGAAGCTTTCTTT.

V and J are TRBV10-3 and TRBJ2-3; 8 bases fit TRBD2. The CDR3 runs 14 residues. The J segment lost 5 bases and the V segment lost 2 bases, leaving 3 bases of the junction unmatched. Germline CDR1 reads ENHRY; CDR2 reads SYGVKD. The CDR3 loop is CAISEQLAVDTQYF. CDR3 bases: TGTGCCATCAGTGAGCAACTAGCGGTAGATACGCAGTATTTT.

The chain combines TRBV27 with TRBJ1-5; D is undetermined. With 5 bases removed from V and 6 bases from J, the gap between germline ends came to 17 bases. The CDR3 is made up of 15 amino acids. Looked up from germline, CDR1 is MNHEY and CDR2 is SMNVEV (reference sequence). The CDR3 loop reads CASSQEGNAGQPQHF. CDR3 coding DNA: TGTGCCAGCAGTCAAGAGGGTAACGCCGGTCAGCCCCAGCATTTT.

The chain is built from TRBV13 and TRBJ2-4; perhaps TRBD1 as D (6 bases). CDR1 PRHDT and CDR2 FYEKMQ come from the germline V gene (reference sequence). The CDR3 sequence is 15 residues long. Trimming pared 5 bases from V and 0 bases from J, leaving 11 bases between. The CDR3 DNA reads TGTGCCAGCAGCGCCCCGACAGGAGCCAAAAACATTCAGTACTTC. It yields the protein CASSAPTGAKNIQYF.

This chain connects TRBV9 to TRBJ2-3; 9 bases agree with TRBD2. This CDR3 region has 16 residues. CDR1 is SGDLS, CDR2 YYNGEE, per germline. After removal of 0 bases from V and 4 bases from J, the junction contained 6 bases not matched to a gene. The CDR3 region has the DNA TGTGCCAGCAGCGTAGCGACTAGCGGAGGTGCAGATACGCAGTATTTT. Amino acid sequence: CASSVATSGGADTQYF.

The chain combines TRBV6-5 with TRBJ2-7; D is unresolved. Trimming stripped 6 bases from V and 0 bases from J, with 3 bases between. This CDR3 comprises 11 residues. The germline V gene encodes CDR1 MNHEY and CDR2 SVGAGI. CDR3 bases: TGTGCCAGCAGAAACTCCTACGAGCAGTACTTC. The encoded protein is CASRNSYEQYF.

The chain combines TRBV6-1 with TRBJ2-5, with TRBD1 matching 8 bases. V trimming: 6 bases; J trimming: 1 base; junction bases outside the gene matches: 7. CDR1 MNHNS and CDR2 SASEGT come from the germline V gene. The CDR3 has 15 amino acids. CDR3 nucleotides: TGTGCCAGCAGGACAGGGGCCTACACCCAAGAGACCCAGTACTTC. Amino acid sequence: CASRTGAYTQETQYF.